This T cell receptor beta chain originates from a study of shared clonotypes between healthy human individuals (dated by TCRdb to 2019 to 2021). With respect to the entire study: A few men and two women, aged 18 to 49 years, made up the cohort. Per donor, three plates each were used for CD4 naive and CD4 memory, two for CD8 naive, and one for CD8 memory. Between about 0.94 and 8.9 billion PBMCs per donor were obtained by leukapheresis. Blood TCR repertoires of about five healthy adults were deeply sequenced to estimate repertoire size and the extent of clonotype sharing between individuals. To increase sequencing depth and limit assay-specific biases, TCR repertoire library preparation and sequencing were carried out by different laboratories using diverse techniques.

What the study reported, not specific to this receptor: When a handful of donors were compared, the shared fraction of clonotypes was around 5.1% for naive CD4, roughly 3.3% for naive CD8, 2.3% for memory CD4, and about 0.36% for memory CD8. Sampling was restricted to blood, and TCR repertoires in tissue are likely to differ from TCR repertoires in blood. Compared with non-shared clonotypes, the clonotypes found in all four sorted-subset donors had higher generation probabilities. Incomplete sequencing was indicated by rarefaction of sorted-subset datasets, despite the large sequencing depth. The genetic and exposure-history diversity represented was limited by the small number of donors. Estimated clonotype richness was generally larger for naive than for memory subsets. Based on pairwise subsampling, the degree of clonotype sharing among donors was expected to be affected by sequencing depth.

TCR CDR3 regions were amplified from genomic DNA by multiplex PCR using the deep immunoSEQ assay. Genomic DNA extracted from each cell subset was distributed evenly over all wells of several immunoSEQ 96-well plates, and each plate served as one replicate. For sorted subsets, each replicate PCR was loaded with 150 to 250 ng genomic DNA, equivalent to about 30,000 T cell genomes. Purified libraries were quantified with a Qubit 3.0 fluorometer, sized on a Bioanalyzer 2100, and re-quantified with the KAPA Library Quantification kit. Every immunoSEQ 96-well plate was sequenced on a dedicated single-read 150-cycle Illumina NextSeq 550 flow cell. The authors processed their data as follows. Because the immunoSEQ output included only junctional sequences and no quality scores, the filtering could not be the same as the filtering used for full-length reads. To assign V/J genes and CDR3, sequences were annotated against IMGT germline references using PyIR, a Python wrapper for IgBLAST v1.9. Reads with weak V/J assignments (E-value above 1e-6), missing CDR3, stop codons, out-of-frame junctions, or ambiguous translated residues were removed. V3J clonotypes were defined by identical inferred V gene, J gene, and CDR3 amino acid sequence. Percentage overlap between repertoires was calculated by dividing the number of shared unique clonotypes by the size of the smaller repertoire. Three approaches were used to assess repertoire richness: RTK rarefaction, the Chao1 estimator, and Recon v2.1 estimates of unobserved clonotypes. OLGA was used to compute generation probabilities for all TCRbeta clonotypes that the gDNA method yielded from a few donors. The table was pulled from immuneACCESS by TCRdb, which kept in-frame rearrangements only. Such tables lose some clones; where checked, under half of the loss comes from unresolved V genes, and the rest has no known cause. The DNA was the basis for D and trimming; V, J and clone size are from that table. The sample table shows roughly 2 million clones, and almost 96% are seen once. 0.1% to 0.15% of the sample lies in the top ten.

Worth noting for this clone: This receptor's antigen is unknown. The record has no base qualities; no much larger clone is one base away. The same CDR3 can be traced to other DNA sequences in this sample.

The CDR3 measures 12 amino acids from cysteine to phenylalanine. CDR3 DNA is the only sequence kept; it has 36 bases, read in frame from the first base. V is reduced by 5 bases and J by 4 bases, leaving a spacing of 8 bases between them. The germline V gene gives CDR1 as MDHEN and CDR2 as SYDVKM. The donors were healthy, HIV-negative adults with no recently reported acute infections or vaccinations. All donors were Caucasian adults living in Nashville, Tennessee, USA. CD4+ T cells were enriched through magnetic negative selection, after which naive cells were positively selected on CD45RA and the remaining negative fraction served as the memory subset. Blood was collected by leukapheresis, and PBMCs were isolated by Ficoll-Histopaque density gradient centrifugation and then cryopreserved in liquid nitrogen vapor phase. Analytical flow cytometry was used to check the purity and quantity of every magnetically sorted T cell population. Genomic DNA was isolated from every sorted fraction and measured by UV absorbance on a Nanodrop 2000c.

The V gene is TRBV28 and the J gene is TRBJ1-2, with the D gene uncertain. Sequencing was carried out using naive CD4+ T cells sorted from blood. The meaning of the sample's cell subset or site label: CD45RA+ positively selected. The sequence derives from a man aged 18 to 30 in good health. CDR3 sequence: CASSPGVYGYTF. The sequence in DNA is TGTGCCAGCAGTCCCGGGGTCTATGGCTACACCTTC.